The clone carrying this T cell receptor beta chain was seen repeatedly, ten times or more. The time point here: patch test 1, 2 weeks after DPC sensitization. Treatment denoted: therapeutic diphenylcyclopropenone sensitization with weekly scalp DPC. TCRdb re-analysed the RACE reads in MiXCR, keeping a single row per CDR3 protein. This sample yields approximately 77,000 distinct CDR3 sequences, of which approximately 8% are seen a single time; 1.5% to 1.9% belongs to the top ten. Trimming took 6 bases from V and 8 from J; bases not matched to a gene: 2. This CDR3 has 11 amino acids. The germline gives CDR1 SQVTM, CDR2 ANQGSEA. The data were obtained in a study of human T cells and chemical hapten exposure. Study-level information: The study lasted around 24 weeks, and patients were dosed weekly with diphenylcyclopropenone on the scalp throughout. A patient group, mainly female, showed alopecia areata, totalis or universalis.

The origin of this receptor is a woman aged 25 to 39 with alopecia areata. Some clones in this sample may be carry-over from other donors' samples. The starting material was whole blood, obtained in connection with sensitization to the hapten diphenylcyclopropenone (DPC). The chain couples TRBV29-1 to TRBJ1-1, with TRBD1 matching over 11 bases. CDR3 loop: CSVGDRGEAFF. CDR3 nucleotides: TGCAGCGTAGGGGACAGGGGGGAAGCTTTCTTT.